The T cell receptor (beta chain) described here comes from a study of cytomegalovirus exposure and HLA in healthy donors. General observations from the study: In a later analysis, HLA-associated beta chains showed higher expansion and lower generation probabilities than comparable chains. There were reportedly fewer N-insertions in an Asian-associated ancestry cluster than the approximately 600-donor mean, in a later analysis. The sole available immune exposure information was CMV serostatus. Later analysis suggested links between common viral pathogens and several top significant clusters.

The PCR had 60 Vbeta and 13 Jbeta primers. Some clones are missing from TCRdb's copy, which holds only in-frame ones; the method was immunoSEQ multiplex PCR. This sample has about 89,000 clones, with around 77% found just once. Comments on this clone: The antigen is undetermined.

V lost 0 bases and J 7 bases, leaving 16 bases between the germline ends. CDR3 length equals 15 residues. Per germline, CDR1 GTSNPN and CDR2 SVGIG (reference sequence). The sequence was collected from a man younger than 40 in good health and CMV-seronegative. V is TRBV30 and J is TRBJ2-1; no clear D. Sequenced input: PBMCs. DNA for the CDR3: TGTGCCTGGAGTGTACAACTGACTGAGTTAAATGAGCAGTTCTTC. Its translation: CAWSVQLTELNEQFF.